The present entry profiles one T cell receptor (beta chain) with its context. Germline V CDR1 and CDR2: MNHEY, SVGEGT. CDR3 size: 12 residues. V gave up 0 bases and J gave up 6 bases, with 6 bases separating them. The Seattle patients joined while their infection was active and were tracked longitudinally afterward. This entry comes from a study of blood T cell repertoires in COVID-19. Study-level information: Acute and convalescent COVID-19 specimens originated in the United States, Italy and Spain. From T cells, B-cell-depleted T cells, or PBMCs came the material, which was cDNA or gDNA.

Authors' data handling: For nucleated cells, counts were estimated from reference gene primer amplification. Some clones are missing from TCRdb's copy, which holds only in-frame ones; the method was immunoSEQ multiplex PCR. V, J and clone size are those of that table, while D and trimming were read from the DNA. The sample contains more than 300,000 clones, around nine tenths of which appear only once. The source material was peripheral blood. This chain uses TRBV6-2 or TRBV6-3 with TRBJ2-7, with D hard to call. This receptor was identified in a woman aged 25-40 years with COVID-19, enrolled during active disease. Written as DNA, the CDR3 is TGTGCCAGCAGTTACTCCGGTTTCGAGCAGTACTTC. Its protein is CASSYSGFEQYF.